This TCR beta chain was sequenced in a study of T cells in Graves' hyperthyroidism and ophthalmopathy. General study points: In the blood, most expanded thyroid clonotypes above 0.001 appeared as well.

The V gene lost 5 bases and the J gene lost 5 bases, with 12 bases spanning the gap. The CDR3 is 13 residues long. Per the germline V gene, CDR1 is LGHNT and CDR2 is FRNRAP. Orbital computed tomography, thyroid ultrasound, serum thyroxine and TRAb, and clinical symptoms together informed the diagnoses. As concerns this clonotype: What it binds is not known.

Amplified TCR beta CDR3 regions derived from RNA transcripts. HTBI primers drove first-round RT-PCR of the TCR CDR3. TCRdb reanalysed the multiplex PCR reads using MiXCR and keeps one entry per CDR3 protein. Seen here are a few hundred thousand distinct CDR3 sequences, 18% observed once, and the top ten hold about half. Sequencing was carried out using blood. This chain links TRBV12-5 with TRBJ2-5, with D hard to call. This clonotype was sampled from a woman aged 45-65 years with Graves' hyperthyroidism. CDR3 loop: CASGLVGGETQYF. The CDR3 nucleotides are TGTGCTAGTGGTCTTGTGGGTGGGGAGACCCAGTACTTC.